What follows are 13 T cell receptor beta chains derived from one specimen sequenced in a study of control samples from healthy donors and cancer patients. Clones were read by immunoSEQ multiplex PCR, and TCRdb kept only the in-frame ones, dropping some. The repertoire holds 140,000 to 150,000 clones, with roughly 90% as singletons. Sequencing was done on a sample of blood. The receptors stem from a man under 40 in good health.

This clone has just a few counts. V is TRBV30 and J is TRBJ1-2; 9 bases agree with TRBD1. CDR3 length: 15 residues. J was trimmed by 8 bases and V by 0 bases; bases with no gene match: 10. Germline-derived CDR1 and CDR2 are GTSNPN and SVGIG (reference sequence). CDR3 loop: CAWSVQGTGLKGYTF. CDR3 nucleotides: TGTGCCTGGAGTGTACAAGGGACAGGGTTAAAGGGCTACACCTTC.

The V gene is TRBV7-2, the J gene TRBJ1-3; D might be TRBD1 (5 bases). The CDR3 runs 17 residues. With 2 bases removed from V and 0 bases from J, the gap between germline ends came to 14 bases. Germline assignment: CDR1 SGHTA and CDR2 FQGNSA. The CDR3 reads CASSLYAGPFSGNTIYF. Written as DNA, the CDR3 is TGTGCCAGCAGCTTATACGCAGGGCCGTTCTCTGGAAACACCATATATTTT.

This chain joins TRBV7-2 and TRBJ1-4; D gene uncertain. The CDR3 is 17 amino acids. Germline V gives CDR1 SGHTA, CDR2 FQGNSA. The V end lost 3 bases, the J end lost 7 bases, and 21 bases lay between the germline ends. CDR3 residues: CASSLAHGPALGEKLFF. Written as DNA, the CDR3 is TGTGCCAGCAGCTTGGCCCACGGCCCCGCTCTGGGTGAAAAACTGTTTTTT.

This clone was seen a handful of times. This chain joins TRBV7-9 and TRBJ2-5; 8 bases match TRBD1. The CDR3 is 14 amino acids. CDR1 and CDR2 (germline): SEHNR, FQNEAQ (reference sequence). With V trimmed by 5 bases and J by 2 bases, 4 bases remained unmatched. The CDR3 region has the DNA TGTGCCAGCAGCACTGGACAGGGTCAAGAGACCCAGTACTTC. Protein product: CASSTGQGQETQYF.

This chain links TRBV6-2 or TRBV6-3 with TRBJ2-1; D call uncertain. CDR1 and CDR2 (germline): MNHEY, SVGEGT. This CDR3 region has 17 residues. Trimming cost V 0 bases and J 3 bases, with 15 bases left between them. Here the CDR3 reads CASSYSSYRPLYNEQFF. DNA for the CDR3: TGTGCCAGCAGTTACTCGAGTTACAGACCACTCTACAATGAGCAGTTCTTC.

The chain recombines TRBV6-5 with TRBJ2-3, with 8 nucleotides matching TRBD1. The CDR3 sequence is 16 residues long. The germline gives CDR1 MNHEY, CDR2 SVGAGI. The V gene end was trimmed by 0 bases and the J gene end by 2 bases; junction bases not matched to a gene: 4. DNA of the CDR3: TGTGCCAGCAGTTACTCGCTGGACAGGGTCACAGATACGCAGTATTTT. It is translated as CASSYSLDRVTDTQYF.

The chain is built from TRBV5-1 and TRBJ1-3; D gene uncertain. The CDR3 has 13 residues. Deletions cut 3 bases from V and 0 bases from J, with 4 bases between. In germline, CDR1 is SGHRS, CDR2 YFSETQ. The DNA for the CDR3 is TGCGCCAGCAGCTGGGACTCTGGAAACACCATATATTTT. Residues: CASSWDSGNTIYF.

The gene calls are TRBV5-8 and TRBJ2-7; tentative D call: TRBD1 (6 bases). The CDR3 is 13 residues long. V lost 4 bases, J lost 7 bases, and 15 bases lay in between. CDR1 SGHTS and CDR2 YDEGEE come from the germline V gene. This CDR3 reads CASSKGVDYEQYF. CDR3 nucleotides: TGTGCCAGCAGCAAGGGGGTAGATTATGAGCAGTACTTC.

V usage is TRBV24-1 and J usage is TRBJ2-3; 8 nucleotides match TRBD2. Germline loops: CDR1 KGHDR, CDR2 SFDVKD. This CDR3 region has 16 residues. Unmatched junction bases numbered 5, after V lost 4 bases and J lost 0 bases. The CDR3 protein is CATSDRGGSSTDTQYF. In DNA form, the CDR3 reads TGTGCCACCAGTGACCGGGGGGGGTCTAGCACAGATACGCAGTATTTT.

This clone was detected a few times. V is TRBV28 and J is TRBJ2-7, with TRBD2 matching over 8 bases. V shed 5 bases and J 1 base; nucleotides not matched to a gene: 7. The CDR3 extends over 15 amino acids. Germline V gene sequence: CDR1 MDHEN, CDR2 SYDVKM. CDR3 nucleotides: TGTGCCAGCAGTGCCTCTAGCGGGCCTTCCTACGAGCAGTACTTC. Protein product: CASSASSGPSYEQYF.

The rearrangement links TRBV19 to TRBJ2-3; D call uncertain. The germline gives CDR1 LNHDA, CDR2 SQIVND (reference sequence). Trimming removed 2 bases from V and 2 bases from J, with 11 bases in between. This CDR3 contains 15 residues. CDR3 protein: CASSIRNLVTDTQYF. DNA for the CDR3: TGTGCCAGTAGTATACGTAATTTGGTCACAGATACGCAGTATTTT.

The V and J genes are TRBV21-1 and TRBJ2-1. TRBV21-1 is annotated as a pseudogene. This CDR3 spans 14 amino acids. As DNA, the CDR3 is TGTGCCAGCAGCAAGGGGTACGGTGCACTAGAGCAGTTCTTC. This translates into CASSKGYGALEQFF.

In its sample, this clone was seen a few times. CDR3 coding DNA: TGTGCCAGCAGCCAACAGACTAGCGGATTATACAATGAGCAGTTCTTC. Residues: CASSQQTSGLYNEQFF. This sequence joins TRBV3-1 (or the pseudogene TRBV3-2) and TRBJ2-1; 9 bases are shared with TRBD2. The CDR3 runs 16 residues. Germline trimming cut 2 bases from V and 4 bases from J; bases unmatched to any gene: 6. The germline CDR1 and CDR2 sequences are LGHDT and YNNKEL (reference sequence).